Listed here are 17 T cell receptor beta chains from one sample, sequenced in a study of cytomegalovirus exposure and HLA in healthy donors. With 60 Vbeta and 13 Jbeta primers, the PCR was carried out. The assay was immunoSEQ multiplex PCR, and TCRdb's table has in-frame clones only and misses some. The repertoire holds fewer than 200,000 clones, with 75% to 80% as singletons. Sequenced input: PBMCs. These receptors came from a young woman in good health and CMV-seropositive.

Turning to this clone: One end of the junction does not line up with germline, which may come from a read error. DNA of the CDR3: TGTGCCAGCAGCTTTACAGGTGGAGACACCATATATTTT. Translated, it gives CASSFTGGDTIYF. The V call is TRBV11-2, the J call TRBJ1-3, with D tentatively TRBD1 (5 bases). Germline CDR1 is SGHAT and CDR2 is FQNNGV. The CDR3 contains 13 residues. The full variable domain, rest sourced from reference TRBV11-2 and TRBJ1-3, is EAGVAQSPRYKIIEKRQSVAFWCNPISGHATLYWYQQILGQGPKLLIQFQNNGVVDDSQLPKDRFSAERLKGVDSTLKIQPAKLEDSAVYLCASSFTGGDTIYFGEGSWLTVV.

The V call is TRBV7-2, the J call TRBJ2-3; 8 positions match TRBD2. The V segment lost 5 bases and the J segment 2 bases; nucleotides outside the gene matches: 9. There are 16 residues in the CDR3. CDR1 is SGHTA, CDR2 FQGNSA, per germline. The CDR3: CASSLSGGGLTDTQYF. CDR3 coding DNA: TGTGCCAGCAGCCTAAGTGGCGGGGGGCTCACAGATACGCAGTATTTT.

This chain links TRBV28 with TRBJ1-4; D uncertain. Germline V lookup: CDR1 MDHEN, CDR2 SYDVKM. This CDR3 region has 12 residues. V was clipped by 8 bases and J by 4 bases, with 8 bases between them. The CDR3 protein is CASGRYNEKLFF. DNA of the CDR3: TGTGCCAGCGGCAGGTATAATGAAAAACTGTTTTTT.

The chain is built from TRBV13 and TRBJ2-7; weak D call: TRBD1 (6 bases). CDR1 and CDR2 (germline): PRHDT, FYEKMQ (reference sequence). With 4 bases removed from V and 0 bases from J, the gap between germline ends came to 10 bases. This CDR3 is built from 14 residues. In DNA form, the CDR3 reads TGTGCCAGCAGCTCCACAGGGAGCTCCTACGAGCAGTACTTC. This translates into CASSSTGSSYEQYF.

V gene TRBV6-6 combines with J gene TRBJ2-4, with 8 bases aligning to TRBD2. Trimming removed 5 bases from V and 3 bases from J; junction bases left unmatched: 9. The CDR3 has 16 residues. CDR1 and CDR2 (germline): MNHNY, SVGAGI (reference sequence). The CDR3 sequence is CASSTRGGSGKNIQYF. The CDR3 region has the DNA TGTGCCAGCAGTACCCGGGGGGGATCAGGCAAAAACATTCAGTACTTC.

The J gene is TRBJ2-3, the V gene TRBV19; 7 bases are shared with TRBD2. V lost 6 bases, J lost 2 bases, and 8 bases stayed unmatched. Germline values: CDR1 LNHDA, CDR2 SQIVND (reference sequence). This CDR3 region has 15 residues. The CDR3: CASSWVGRNTDTQYF. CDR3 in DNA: TGTGCCAGTAGCTGGGTCGGGAGGAACACAGATACGCAGTATTTT. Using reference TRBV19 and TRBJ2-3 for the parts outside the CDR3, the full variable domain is DGGITQSPKYLFRKEGQNVTLSCEQNLNHDAMYWYRQDPGQGLRLIYYSQIVNDFQKGDIAEGYSVSREKKESFPLTVTSAQKNPTAFYLCASSWVGRNTDTQYFGPGTRLTVL.

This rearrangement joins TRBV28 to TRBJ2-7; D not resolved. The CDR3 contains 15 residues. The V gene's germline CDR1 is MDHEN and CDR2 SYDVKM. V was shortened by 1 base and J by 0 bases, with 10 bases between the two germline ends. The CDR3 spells CASSLSGFPSYEQYF. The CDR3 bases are TGTGCCAGCAGTTTATCTGGCTTCCCCTCCTACGAGCAGTACTTC.

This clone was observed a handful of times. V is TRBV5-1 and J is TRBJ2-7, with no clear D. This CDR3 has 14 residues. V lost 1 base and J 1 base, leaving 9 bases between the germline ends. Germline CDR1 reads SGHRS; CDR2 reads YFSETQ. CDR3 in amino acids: CASSLLFRSYEQYF. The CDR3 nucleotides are TGCGCCAGCAGCTTGCTCTTCAGGTCCTACGAGCAGTACTTC.

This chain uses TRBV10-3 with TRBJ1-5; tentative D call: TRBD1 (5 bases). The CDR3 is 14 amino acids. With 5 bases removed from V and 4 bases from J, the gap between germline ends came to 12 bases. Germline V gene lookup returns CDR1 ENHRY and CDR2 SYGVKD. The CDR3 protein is CAISPQGGNQPQHF. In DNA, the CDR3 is TGTGCCATCAGTCCCCAGGGTGGAAATCAGCCCCAGCATTTT.

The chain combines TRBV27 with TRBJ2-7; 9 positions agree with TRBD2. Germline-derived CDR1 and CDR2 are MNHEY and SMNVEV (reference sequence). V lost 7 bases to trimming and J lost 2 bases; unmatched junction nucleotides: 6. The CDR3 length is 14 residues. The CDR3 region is CASTGLATPYEQYF. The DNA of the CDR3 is TGTGCCAGCACCGGACTAGCGACTCCCTACGAGCAGTACTTC.

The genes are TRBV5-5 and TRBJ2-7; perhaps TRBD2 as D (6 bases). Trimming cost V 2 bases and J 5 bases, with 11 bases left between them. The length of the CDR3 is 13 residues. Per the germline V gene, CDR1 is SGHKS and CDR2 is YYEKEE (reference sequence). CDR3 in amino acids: CASSFGGYNEQYF. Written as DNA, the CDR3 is TGTGCCAGCAGCTTTGGAGGGTACAACGAGCAGTACTTC. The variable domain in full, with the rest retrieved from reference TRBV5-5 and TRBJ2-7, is DAGVTQSPTHLIKTRGQQVTLRCSPISGHKSVSWYQQVLGQGPQFIFQYYEKEERGRGNFPDRFSARQFPNYSSELNVNALLLGDSALYLCASSFGGYNEQYFGPGTRLTVT.

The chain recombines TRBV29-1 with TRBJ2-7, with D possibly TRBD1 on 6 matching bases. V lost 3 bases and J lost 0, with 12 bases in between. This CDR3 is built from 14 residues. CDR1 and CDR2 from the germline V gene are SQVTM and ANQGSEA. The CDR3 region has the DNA TGCAGCGTTGATATGGGGGCGGGCTCCTACGAGCAGTACTTC. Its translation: CSVDMGAGSYEQYF.

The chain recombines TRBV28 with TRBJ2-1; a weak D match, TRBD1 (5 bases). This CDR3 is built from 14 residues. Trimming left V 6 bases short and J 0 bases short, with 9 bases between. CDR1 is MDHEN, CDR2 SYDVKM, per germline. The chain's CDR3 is CASSQTDSYNEQFF. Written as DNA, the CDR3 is TGTGCCAGCAGCCAGACAGACTCCTACAATGAGCAGTTCTTC. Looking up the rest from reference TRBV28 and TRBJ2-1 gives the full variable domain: DVKVTQSSRYLVKRTGEKVFLECVQDMDHENMFWYRQDPGLGLRLIYFSYDVKMKEKGDIPEGYSVSREKKERFSLILESASTNQTSMYLCASSQTDSYNEQFFGPGTRLTVL.

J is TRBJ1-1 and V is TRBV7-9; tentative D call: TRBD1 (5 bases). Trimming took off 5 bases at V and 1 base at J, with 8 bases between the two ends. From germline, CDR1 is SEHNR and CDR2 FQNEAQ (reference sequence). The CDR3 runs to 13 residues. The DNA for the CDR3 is TGTGCCAGCAGCGAACAGGCGAACACTGAAGCTTTCTTT. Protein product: CASSEQANTEAFF.

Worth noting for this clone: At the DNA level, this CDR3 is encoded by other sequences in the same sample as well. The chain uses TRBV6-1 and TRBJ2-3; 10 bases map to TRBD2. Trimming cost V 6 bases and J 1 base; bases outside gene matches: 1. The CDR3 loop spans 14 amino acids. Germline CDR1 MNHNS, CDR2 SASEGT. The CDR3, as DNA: TGTGCCAGCAGGCTAGCGGGGGGCACAGATACGCAGTATTTT. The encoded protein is CASRLAGGTDTQYF.

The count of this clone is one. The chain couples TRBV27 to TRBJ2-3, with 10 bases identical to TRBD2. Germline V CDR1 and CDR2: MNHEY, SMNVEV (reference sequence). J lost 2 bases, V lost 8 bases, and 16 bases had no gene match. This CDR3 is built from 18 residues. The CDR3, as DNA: TGTGCCAGCGAGCCTCTGAGGAGCGGGAGGGCCACCACAGATACGCAGTATTTT. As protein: CASEPLRSGRATTDTQYF.

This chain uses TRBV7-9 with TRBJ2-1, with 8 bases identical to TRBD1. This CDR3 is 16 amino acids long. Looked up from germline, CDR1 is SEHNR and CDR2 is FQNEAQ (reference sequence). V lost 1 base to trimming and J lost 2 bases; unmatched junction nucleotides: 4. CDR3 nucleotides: TGTGCCAGCAGCTTAGGGACAGGGAATCCCTACAATGAGCAGTTCTTC. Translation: CASSLGTGNPYNEQFF. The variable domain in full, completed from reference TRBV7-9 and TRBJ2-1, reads DTGVSQNPRHKITKRGQNVTFRCDPISEHNRLYWYRQTLGQGPEFLTYFQNEAQLEKSRLLSDRFSAERPKGSFSTLEIQRTEQGDSAMYLCASSLGTGNPYNEQFFGPGTRLTVL.